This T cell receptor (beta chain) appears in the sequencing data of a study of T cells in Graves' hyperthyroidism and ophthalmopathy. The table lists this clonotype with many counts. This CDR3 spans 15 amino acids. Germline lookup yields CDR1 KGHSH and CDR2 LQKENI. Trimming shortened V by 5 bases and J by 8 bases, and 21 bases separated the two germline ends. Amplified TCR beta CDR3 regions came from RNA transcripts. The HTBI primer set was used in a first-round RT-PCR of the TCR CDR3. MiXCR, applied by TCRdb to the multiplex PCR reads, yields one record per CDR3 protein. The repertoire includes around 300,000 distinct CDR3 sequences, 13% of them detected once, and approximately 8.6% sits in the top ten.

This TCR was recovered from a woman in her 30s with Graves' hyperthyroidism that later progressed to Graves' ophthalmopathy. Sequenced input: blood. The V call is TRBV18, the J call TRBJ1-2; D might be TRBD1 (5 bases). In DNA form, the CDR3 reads TGTGCCAGCTCATATACCGGGACGGACGTATTCGGCTACACCTTC. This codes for CASSYTGTDVFGYTF.